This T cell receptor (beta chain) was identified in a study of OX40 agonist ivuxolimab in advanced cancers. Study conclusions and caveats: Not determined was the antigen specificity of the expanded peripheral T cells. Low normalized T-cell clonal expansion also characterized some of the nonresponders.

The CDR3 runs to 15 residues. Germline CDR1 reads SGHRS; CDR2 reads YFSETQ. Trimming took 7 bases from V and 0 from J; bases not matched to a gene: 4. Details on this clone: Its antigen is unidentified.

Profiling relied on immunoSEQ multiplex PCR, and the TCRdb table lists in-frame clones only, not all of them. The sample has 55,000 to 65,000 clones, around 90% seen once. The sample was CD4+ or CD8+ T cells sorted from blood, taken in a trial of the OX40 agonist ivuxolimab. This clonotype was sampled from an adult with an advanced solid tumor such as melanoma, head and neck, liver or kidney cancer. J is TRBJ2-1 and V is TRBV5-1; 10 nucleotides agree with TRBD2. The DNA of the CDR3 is TGCGCCAGCCGGACTAGCGGAAACTCCTACAATGAGCAGTTCTTC. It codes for CASRTSGNSYNEQFF.